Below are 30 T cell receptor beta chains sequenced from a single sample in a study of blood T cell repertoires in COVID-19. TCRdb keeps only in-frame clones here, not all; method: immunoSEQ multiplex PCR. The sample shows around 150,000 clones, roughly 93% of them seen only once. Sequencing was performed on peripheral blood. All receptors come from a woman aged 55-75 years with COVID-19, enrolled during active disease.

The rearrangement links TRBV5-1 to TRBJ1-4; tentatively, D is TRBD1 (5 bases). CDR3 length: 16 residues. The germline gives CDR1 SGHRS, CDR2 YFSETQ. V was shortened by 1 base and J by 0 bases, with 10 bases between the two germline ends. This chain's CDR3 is CASSLNPQATNEKLFF. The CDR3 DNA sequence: TGCGCCAGCAGCTTGAATCCACAGGCAACTAATGAAAAACTGTTTTTT. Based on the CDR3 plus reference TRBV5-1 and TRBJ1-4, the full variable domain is KAGVTQTPRYLIKTRGQQVTLSCSPISGHRSVSWYQQTPGQGLQFLFEYFSETQRNKGNFPGRFSGRQFSNSRSEMNVSTLELGDSALYLCASSLNPQATNEKLFFGSGTQLSVL.

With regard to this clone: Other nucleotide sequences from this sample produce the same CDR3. CDR3 sequence reads: CASSSDSSNQPQHF. CDR3 DNA sequence: TGTGCCAGCAGCTCCGACAGTAGCAATCAGCCCCAGCATTTT. The J gene is TRBJ1-5, the V gene TRBV7-2, with a tentative D call TRBD1 (5 bases). Trimming took off 4 bases at V and 0 bases at J, with 7 bases between the two ends. Germline CDR1 reads SGHTA; CDR2 reads FQGNSA. The CDR3 spans 14 residues.

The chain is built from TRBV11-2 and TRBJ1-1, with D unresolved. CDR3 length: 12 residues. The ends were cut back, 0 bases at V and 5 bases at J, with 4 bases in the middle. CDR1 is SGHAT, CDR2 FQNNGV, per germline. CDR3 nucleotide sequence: TGTGCCAGCAGCTTAGATCATACTGAAGCTTTCTTT. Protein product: CASSLDHTEAFF.

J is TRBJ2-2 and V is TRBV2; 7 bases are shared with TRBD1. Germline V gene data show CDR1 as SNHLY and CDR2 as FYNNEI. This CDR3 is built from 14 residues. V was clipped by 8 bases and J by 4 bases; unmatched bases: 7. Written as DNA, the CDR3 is TGTGCCAGCGCTGGGAACAGGGGCACCGGGGAGCTGTTTTTT. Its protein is CASAGNRGTGELFF.

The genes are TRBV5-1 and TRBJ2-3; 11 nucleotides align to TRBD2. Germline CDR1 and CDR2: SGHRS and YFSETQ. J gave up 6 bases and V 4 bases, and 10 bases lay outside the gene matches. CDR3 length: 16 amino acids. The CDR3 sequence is CASSPRASGRRDTQYF. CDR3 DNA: TGCGCCAGCAGCCCCCGCGCTAGCGGGAGGCGCGATACGCAGTATTTT.

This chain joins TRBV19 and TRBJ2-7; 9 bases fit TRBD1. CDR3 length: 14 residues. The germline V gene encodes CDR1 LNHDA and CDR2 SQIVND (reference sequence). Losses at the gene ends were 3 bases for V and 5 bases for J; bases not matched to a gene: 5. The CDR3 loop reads CASSIRDRAHEQYF. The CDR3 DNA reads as TGTGCCAGTAGTATCCGGGACAGGGCCCACGAGCAGTACTTC. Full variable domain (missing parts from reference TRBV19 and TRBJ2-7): DGGITQSPKYLFRKEGQNVTLSCEQNLNHDAMYWYRQDPGQGLRLIYYSQIVNDFQKGDIAEGYSVSREKKESFPLTVTSAQKNPTAFYLCASSIRDRAHEQYFGPGTRLTVT.

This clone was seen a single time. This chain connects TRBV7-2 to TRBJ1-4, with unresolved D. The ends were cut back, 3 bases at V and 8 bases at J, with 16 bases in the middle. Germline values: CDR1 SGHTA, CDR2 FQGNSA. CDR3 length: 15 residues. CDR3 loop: CASSFDASRREKLFF. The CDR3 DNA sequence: TGTGCCAGCAGCTTCGATGCATCGCGGCGGGAAAAACTGTTTTTT.

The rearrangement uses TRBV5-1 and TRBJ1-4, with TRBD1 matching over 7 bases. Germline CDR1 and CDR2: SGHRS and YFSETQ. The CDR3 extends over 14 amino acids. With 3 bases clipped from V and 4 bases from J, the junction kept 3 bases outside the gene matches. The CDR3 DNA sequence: TGCGCCAGCAGCTCCGGGACAGTTAATGAAAAACTGTTTTTT. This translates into CASSSGTVNEKLFF.

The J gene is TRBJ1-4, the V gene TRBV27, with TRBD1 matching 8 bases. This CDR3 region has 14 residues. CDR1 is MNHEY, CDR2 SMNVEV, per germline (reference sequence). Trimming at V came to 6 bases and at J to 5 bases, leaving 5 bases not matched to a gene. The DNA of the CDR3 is TGTGCCAGCAGGCGGACAGGGCAAAATGAAAAACTGTTTTTT. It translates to CASRRTGQNEKLFF. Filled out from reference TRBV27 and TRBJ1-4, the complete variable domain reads EAQVTQNPRYLITVTGKKLTVTCSQNMNHEYMSWYRQDPGLGLRQIYYSMNVEVTDKGDVPEGYKVSRKEKRNFPLILESPSPNQTSLYFCASRRTGQNEKLFFGSGTQLSVL.

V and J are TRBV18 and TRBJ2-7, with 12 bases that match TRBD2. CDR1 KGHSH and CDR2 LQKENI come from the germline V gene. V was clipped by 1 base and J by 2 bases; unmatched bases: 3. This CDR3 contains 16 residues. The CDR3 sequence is CASSPRLAGAPYEQYF. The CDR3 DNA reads TGTGCCAGCTCACCACGACTAGCGGGGGCCCCCTACGAGCAGTACTTC.

DNA of the CDR3: TGTGCCAGCAGCTTGGACCCCGGGGGATATAATTCACCCCTCCACTTT. Amino acids: CASSLDPGGYNSPLHF. J is TRBJ1-6 and V is TRBV7-2; D may be TRBD1 (5 bases). V lost 3 bases and J lost 4, with 13 bases in between. The CDR3 covers 16 residues. The V gene's germline CDR1 is SGHTA and CDR2 FQGNSA.

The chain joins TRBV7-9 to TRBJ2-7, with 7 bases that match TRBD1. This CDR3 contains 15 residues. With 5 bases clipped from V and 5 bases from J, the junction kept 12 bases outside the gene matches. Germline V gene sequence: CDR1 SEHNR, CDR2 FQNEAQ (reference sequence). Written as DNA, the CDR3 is TGTGCCAGCAGCCCGCAGAGGGGACAGAGACACGAGCAGTACTTC. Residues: CASSPQRGQRHEQYF.

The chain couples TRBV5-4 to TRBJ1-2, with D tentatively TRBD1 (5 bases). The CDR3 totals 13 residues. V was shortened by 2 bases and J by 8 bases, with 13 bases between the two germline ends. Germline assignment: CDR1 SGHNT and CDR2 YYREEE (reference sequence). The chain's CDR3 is CASSLQVDGGYTF. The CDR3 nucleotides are TGTGCCAGCAGCTTACAGGTGGACGGAGGCTACACCTTC.

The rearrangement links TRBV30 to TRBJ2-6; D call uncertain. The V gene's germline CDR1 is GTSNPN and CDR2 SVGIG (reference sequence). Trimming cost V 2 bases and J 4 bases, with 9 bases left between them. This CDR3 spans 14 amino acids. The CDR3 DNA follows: TGTGCCTGGAGTAGAGGTGGGGGGGCCAACGTCCTGACTTTC. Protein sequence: CAWSRGGGANVLTF.

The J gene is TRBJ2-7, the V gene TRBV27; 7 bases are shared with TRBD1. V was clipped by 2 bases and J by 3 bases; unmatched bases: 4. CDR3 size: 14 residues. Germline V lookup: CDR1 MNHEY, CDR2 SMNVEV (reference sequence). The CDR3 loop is CASSLGTGVYEQYF. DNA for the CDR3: TGTGCCAGCAGTTTAGGAACAGGGGTCTACGAGCAGTACTTC.

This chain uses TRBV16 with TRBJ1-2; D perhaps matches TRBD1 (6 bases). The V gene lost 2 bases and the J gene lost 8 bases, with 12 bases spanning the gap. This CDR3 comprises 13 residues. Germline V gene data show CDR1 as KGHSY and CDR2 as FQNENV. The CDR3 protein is CASSQVRGRGYTF. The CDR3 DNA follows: TGTGCCAGCAGCCAAGTCAGGGGTAGGGGCTACACCTTC.

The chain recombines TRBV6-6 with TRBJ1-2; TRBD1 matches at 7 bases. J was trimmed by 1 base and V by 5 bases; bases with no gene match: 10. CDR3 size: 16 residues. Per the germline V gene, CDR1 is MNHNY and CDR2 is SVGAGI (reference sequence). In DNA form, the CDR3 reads TGTGCCAGCAGTCAACAACAGGGGAGATTTAACTATGGCTACACCTTC. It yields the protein CASSQQQGRFNYGYTF.

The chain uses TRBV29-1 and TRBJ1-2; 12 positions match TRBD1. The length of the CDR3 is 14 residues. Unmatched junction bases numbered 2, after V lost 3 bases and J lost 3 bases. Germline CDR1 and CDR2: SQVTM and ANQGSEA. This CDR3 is CSVEGTGGDYGYTF. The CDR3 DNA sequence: TGCAGCGTTGAGGGGACAGGGGGCGACTATGGCTACACCTTC.

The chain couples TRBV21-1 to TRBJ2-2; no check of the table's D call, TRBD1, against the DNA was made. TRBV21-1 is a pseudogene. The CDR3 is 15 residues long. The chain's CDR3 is CASSKDSPVAGELFF. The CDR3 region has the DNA TGTGCCAGCAGCAAGGACAGTCCTGTCGCCGGGGAGCTGTTTTTT.

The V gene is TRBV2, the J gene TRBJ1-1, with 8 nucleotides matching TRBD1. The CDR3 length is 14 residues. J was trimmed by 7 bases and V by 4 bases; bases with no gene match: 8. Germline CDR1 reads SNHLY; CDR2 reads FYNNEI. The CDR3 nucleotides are TGTGCCAGCAGTGGTGCCAGGGGGCGGGTTGAAGCTTTCTTT. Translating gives CASSGARGRVEAFF. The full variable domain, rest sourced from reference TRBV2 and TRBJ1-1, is EPEVTQTPSHQVTQMGQEVILRCVPISNHLYFYWYRQILGQKVEFLVSFYNNEISEKSEIFDDQFSVERPDGSNFTLKIRSTKLEDSAMYFCASSGARGRVEAFFGQGTRLTVV.

The CDR3 sequence: CASTMTGEGEKLFF. The CDR3 DNA follows: TGTGCCAGTACTATGACAGGGGAGGGTGAAAAACTGTTTTTT. The gene calls are TRBV19 and TRBJ1-4, with TRBD1 matching 8 bases. Germline CDR1 LNHDA, CDR2 SQIVND (reference sequence). The length of the CDR3 is 14 residues. V trimming: 7 bases; J trimming: 7 bases; junction bases outside the gene matches: 8.

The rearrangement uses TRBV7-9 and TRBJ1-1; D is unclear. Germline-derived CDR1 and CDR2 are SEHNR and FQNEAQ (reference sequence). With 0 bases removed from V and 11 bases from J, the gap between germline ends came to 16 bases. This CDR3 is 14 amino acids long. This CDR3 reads CASSLAVLGVEAFF. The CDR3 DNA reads TGTGCCAGCAGCTTAGCGGTTCTAGGCGTGGAGGCTTTCTTT.

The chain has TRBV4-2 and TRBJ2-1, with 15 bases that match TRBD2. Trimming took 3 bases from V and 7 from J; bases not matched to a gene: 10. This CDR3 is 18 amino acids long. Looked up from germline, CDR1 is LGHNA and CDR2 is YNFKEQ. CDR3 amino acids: CASSHTLEGLAGGNEQFF. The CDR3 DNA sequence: TGTGCCAGCAGCCATACTCTGGAGGGACTAGCGGGGGGAAATGAGCAGTTCTTC.

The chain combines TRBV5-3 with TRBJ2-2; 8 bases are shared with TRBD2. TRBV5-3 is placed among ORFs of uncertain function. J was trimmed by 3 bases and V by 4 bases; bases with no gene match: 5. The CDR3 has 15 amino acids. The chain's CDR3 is CARSLSGDDTGELFF. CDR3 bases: TGTGCCAGAAGCCTTAGCGGGGACGACACCGGGGAGCTGTTTTTT.

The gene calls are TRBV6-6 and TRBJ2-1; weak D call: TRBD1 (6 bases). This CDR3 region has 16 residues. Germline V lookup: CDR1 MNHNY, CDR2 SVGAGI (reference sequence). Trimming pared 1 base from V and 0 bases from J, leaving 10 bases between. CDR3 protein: CASSYLRGISYNEQFF. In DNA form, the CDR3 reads TGTGCCAGCAGTTACTTGAGGGGGATCTCCTACAATGAGCAGTTCTTC.

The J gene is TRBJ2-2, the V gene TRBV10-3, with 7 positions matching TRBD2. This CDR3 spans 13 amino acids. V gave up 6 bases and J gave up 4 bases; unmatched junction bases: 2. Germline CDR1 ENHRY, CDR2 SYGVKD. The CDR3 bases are TGTGCCATCAGGGCGGGGGTCACCGGGGAGCTGTTTTTT. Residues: CAIRAGVTGELFF.

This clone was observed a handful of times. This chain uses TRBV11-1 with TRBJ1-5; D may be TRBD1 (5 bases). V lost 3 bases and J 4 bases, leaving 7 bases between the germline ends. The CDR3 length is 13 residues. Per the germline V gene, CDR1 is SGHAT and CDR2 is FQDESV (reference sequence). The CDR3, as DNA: TGTGCCAGCAGCTTCGACAGAAATCAGCCCCAGCATTTT. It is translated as CASSFDRNQPQHF.

The CDR3 DNA reads as TGTGCCAGCAGCCCTACCTCGAATAGACGGACAGGGGGGACCTACGAGCAGTACTTC. Protein sequence: CASSPTSNRRTGGTYEQYF. The chain uses TRBV9 and TRBJ2-7; the match to TRBD1 covers 10 bases. Looked up from germline, CDR1 is SGDLS and CDR2 is YYNGEE. The J segment lost 2 bases and the V segment lost 4 bases, leaving 18 bases of the junction unmatched. The CDR3 has 19 residues.

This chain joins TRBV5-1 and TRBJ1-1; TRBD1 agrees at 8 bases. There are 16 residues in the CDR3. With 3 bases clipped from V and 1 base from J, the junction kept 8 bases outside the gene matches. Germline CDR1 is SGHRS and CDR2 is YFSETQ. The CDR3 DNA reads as TGCGCCAGCAGCTCGGGGGACAGGTCAACGAACACTGAAGCTTTCTTT. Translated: CASSSGDRSTNTEAFF.

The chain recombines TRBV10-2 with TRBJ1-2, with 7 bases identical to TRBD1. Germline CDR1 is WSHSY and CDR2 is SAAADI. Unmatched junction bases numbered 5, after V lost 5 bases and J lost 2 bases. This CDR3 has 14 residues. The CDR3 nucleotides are TGCGCCAGCAGTCGACAGGGAGGAAACTATGGCTACACCTTC. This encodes CASSRQGGNYGYTF.